The next 8 T cell receptor beta chains were all read from a single sample in a study of T cell changes during pregnancy in multiple sclerosis. Clones were sequenced by immunoSEQ multiplex PCR, and TCRdb holds only the in-frame ones, with some missing. The table has roughly 42,000 clones, over 90% seen once. The specimen was CD8+ T cells from peripheral blood mononuclear cells, collected in the third trimester of pregnancy. The receptors derive from a female donor with multiple sclerosis, enrolled in a pregnancy study.

The gene calls are TRBV5-4 and TRBJ2-3; D not resolved. CDR3 length equals 15 residues. Trimming pared 0 bases from V and 1 base from J, leaving 9 bases between. Looked up from germline, CDR1 is SGHNT and CDR2 is YYREEE (reference sequence). CDR3 in DNA: TGTGCCAGCAGCTTGGAGTCTACGGGCACAGATACGCAGTATTTT. Amino acid sequence: CASSLESTGTDTQYF.

J is TRBJ2-1 and V is TRBV28; 13 bases are shared with TRBD2. There are 19 residues in the CDR3. Germline loops: CDR1 MDHEN, CDR2 SYDVKM. J gave up 5 bases and V 5 bases, and 15 bases lay outside the gene matches. The CDR3 DNA follows: TGTGCCAGCAGTCCTTGGGGAACTAGCGGGGGGGCCCCGGACAATGAGCAGTTCTTC. Its translation is CASSPWGTSGGAPDNEQFF.

This chain links TRBV7-6 with TRBJ2-1, with D tentatively TRBD2 (6 bases). V was clipped by 1 base and J by 1 base, with 8 bases between them. Germline V gene sequence: CDR1 SGHVS, CDR2 FNYEAQ. The CDR3 length is 15 residues. CDR3 sequence reads: CASSLGGDSYNEQFF. In DNA form, the CDR3 reads TGTGCCAGCAGCTTAGGCGGGGATTCCTACAATGAGCAGTTCTTC.

The DNA for the CDR3 is TGTGCCAGCAGCTTCCGCTCGGTGGAAGGGGTCAATGAGCAGTTCTTC. Translated: CASSFRSVEGVNEQFF. V usage is TRBV11-1 and J usage is TRBJ2-1, with D tentatively TRBD1 (5 bases). With 3 bases removed from V and 6 bases from J, the gap between germline ends came to 18 bases. The germline CDR1 and CDR2 sequences are SGHAT and FQDESV (reference sequence). This CDR3 is 16 amino acids long.

By proportion, this clone is large (0.1 to 1%). V is TRBV7-8 and J is TRBJ2-3; no reliable D call. This CDR3 has 13 residues. The V end lost 2 bases, the J end lost 6 bases, and 9 bases lay between the germline ends. The germline V gene has CDR1 SGHVS and CDR2 FQNEAQ. The CDR3 DNA reads TGTGCCAGCAGCTTACTCCACGGGGATACGCAGTATTTT. This gives the protein CASSLLHGDTQYF.

The rearrangement links TRBV6-1 to TRBJ2-7, with TRBD1 identical over 11 bases. CDR1 MNHNS and CDR2 SASEGT come from the germline V gene. The junction had 11 bases not matched to a gene; V was cut back by 9 bases and J by 4 bases. The CDR3 has 15 amino acids. The CDR3 sequence: CASFGAGDRGYEQYF. DNA of the CDR3: TGTGCCAGTTTCGGGGCGGGGGACAGGGGGTACGAGCAGTACTTC.

This chain links TRBV27 with TRBJ2-3; 8 bases align to TRBD1. CDR1 and CDR2 from the germline V gene are MNHEY and SMNVEV (reference sequence). This CDR3 is built from 16 residues. V shed 8 bases, J shed 5 bases, and the junction held 15 bases outside the gene matches. CDR3 sequence: CASGERDRRGQDTQYF. The CDR3 coding sequence is TGTGCCAGCGGGGAAAGGGACAGGAGGGGACAAGATACGCAGTATTTT.

The chain has TRBV11-3 and TRBJ1-2, with TRBD1 matching 7 bases. The CDR3 runs 17 residues. The V and J ends lost 5 bases and 8 bases, in that order; junction bases with no gene match: 20. CDR1 and CDR2 from the germline V gene are SGHNT and YENEEA. The CDR3 DNA follows: TGTGCCAGCAGCCCCAACCGGGGGCAGGGGGTAATTGGGGGCTACACCTTC. Protein sequence: CASSPNRGQGVIGGYTF.